Detailed here is one TCR beta chain. Its antigen is currently unknown. These data originate in a study of CD8+ T cells in alopecia areata. Turning to the study itself: Severity was scored as percentage of affected scalp area in treated patients. Study results and caveats: Among the top 100, expanded CD8+ clones were significantly decreased by tofacitinib, as was scalp clonality. Elevated clonality characterized lesional scalp relative to normal scalp, particularly in alopecia totalis/universalis.

Treatment specified: oral pan-JAK inhibitor, 5-10 mg twice daily. Following RNA extraction, reverse transcription yielded cDNA that acted as the sequencing template. Assay: immunoSEQ multiplex PCR; the TCRdb copy retains only in-frame clones and omits some. The data show more than 140,000 clones, more than 85% seen once. Looked up from germline, CDR1 is MNHEY and CDR2 is SMNVEV (reference sequence). This CDR3 is 17 amino acids long. The V gene end was trimmed by 0 bases and the J gene end by 6 bases; junction bases not matched to a gene: 7. Sequenced material: CD8+ T cells sorted from blood, taken at week 4, from a patient treated with tofacitinib. The gene calls are TRBV27 and TRBJ2-3, with TRBD1 matching over 12 bases. The source is a human donor with alopecia areata. This CDR3 reads CASSLSWSGQGADTQYF. The CDR3, as DNA: TGTGCCAGCAGTTTATCTTGGTCGGGACAGGGGGCGGATACGCAGTATTTT.